The clone carrying this T cell receptor beta chain was recorded many times. Its specificity is not known. One entry per CDR3 protein, called by TCRdb with MiXCR from the reads. The data show some 270,000 distinct CDR3 sequences, less than 25% seen once. This specimen belongs to a study of T cell repertoires in cytomegalovirus infection. Across the whole study: In public TCR beta signatures, there were indications of both CMV infection and matching HLA type. General study findings and limits: Summed frequency of shared TCR beta families picked out CMV carriers who also had the relevant HLA.

The V gene's germline CDR1 is SGHTA and CDR2 FQGNSA. The length of the CDR3 is 15 residues. V shed 3 bases and J shed 0 bases, with 6 bases lying between them. This chain connects TRBV7-2 to TRBJ2-6; no reliable D call. The TCR originated in a human donor in good health (CMV status not recorded). Some clones in this sample may be carry-over from other donors' samples. The source material was cultured PBMCs, sampled from culture after CMV antigen stimulation. The chain's CDR3 is CASSFSSSGANVLTF. DNA for the CDR3: TGTGCCAGCAGCTTTAGTAGCTCTGGGGCCAACGTCCTGACTTTC.